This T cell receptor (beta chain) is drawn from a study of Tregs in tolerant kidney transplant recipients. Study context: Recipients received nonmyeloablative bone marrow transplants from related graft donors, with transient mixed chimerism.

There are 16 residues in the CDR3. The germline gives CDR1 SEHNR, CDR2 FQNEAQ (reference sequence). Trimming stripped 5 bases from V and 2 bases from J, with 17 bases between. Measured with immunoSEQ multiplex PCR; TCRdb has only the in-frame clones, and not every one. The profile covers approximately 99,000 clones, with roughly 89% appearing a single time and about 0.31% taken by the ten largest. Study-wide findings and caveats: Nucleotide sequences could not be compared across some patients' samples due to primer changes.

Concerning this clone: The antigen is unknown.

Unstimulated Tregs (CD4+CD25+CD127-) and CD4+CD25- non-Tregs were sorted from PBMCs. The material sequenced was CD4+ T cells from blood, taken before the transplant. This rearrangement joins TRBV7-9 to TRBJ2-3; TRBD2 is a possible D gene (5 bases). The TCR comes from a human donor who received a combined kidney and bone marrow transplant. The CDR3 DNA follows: TGTGCCAGCAGCCACGGACTCAGAAAACCCACAGATACGCAGTATTTT. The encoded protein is CASSHGLRKPTDTQYF.